This TCR beta chain was found in a study of blood T cell repertoires in COVID-19. Study overall: The samples span acute and convalescent COVID-19 from the United States, Italy and Spain. Nucleic acid was either cDNA or gDNA, and it came from T cells, B-cell-depleted T cells, or PBMCs.

Recruited during active infection, patients (from Seattle) were subsequently followed longitudinally. In the original processing: Counts of nucleated cells, estimated from reference gene primer amplification, were obtained. TCRdb's table, derived via immunoSEQ multiplex PCR, lists solely in-frame clones and lacks some. The V and J calls and the clone size are those of that table, but D and trimming were determined from the DNA. The sample contains about 480,000 clones, about 91% of which appear only once. The V gene's germline CDR1 is SGHTA and CDR2 FQGTGA. The CDR3 sequence is 12 residues long. The germline V and J ends were trimmed by 3 bases and 6 bases, with 5 bases remaining between them.

The rearrangement joins TRBV7-3 to TRBJ2-2, with D maybe TRBD2 (5 bases). The sample taken for sequencing was peripheral blood. This receptor was obtained from a woman in her forties or fifties with COVID-19, enrolled during active disease. In DNA form, the CDR3 reads TGTGCCAGCAGCTTGGGAGCCGGGGAGCTGTTTTTT. Translating it yields CASSLGAGELFF. The whole variable domain, filled in from reference TRBV7-3 and TRBJ2-2, reads GAGVSQTPSNKVTEKGKYVELRCDPISGHTALYWYRQSLGQGPEFLIYFQGTGAADDSGLPNDRFFAVRPEGSVSTLKIQRTERGDSAVYLCASSLGAGELFFGEGSRLTVL.